Here is one T cell receptor (beta chain) with its context. This entry belongs to a study of blood T cell repertoires in COVID-19. Using immunoSEQ multiplex PCR, the repertoire was profiled, and TCRdb retains in-frame clones only, with some absent. The table includes about 230,000 clones, over 65% detected once. This TCR came from a woman aged 70 to 79 with active or convalescent COVID-19. The specimen was peripheral blood.

DNA for the CDR3: TGCGCCAGCAGCCACACCCGGGACAGCTACGAGCAGTACTTC. Protein sequence: CASSHTRDSYEQYF. V is TRBV4-3 and J is TRBJ2-7, with 7 bases identical to TRBD1. J lost 3 bases, V lost 3 bases, and 5 bases had no gene match. Germline V gene data show CDR1 as LGHNA and CDR2 as YSLEER. The CDR3 contains 14 residues.